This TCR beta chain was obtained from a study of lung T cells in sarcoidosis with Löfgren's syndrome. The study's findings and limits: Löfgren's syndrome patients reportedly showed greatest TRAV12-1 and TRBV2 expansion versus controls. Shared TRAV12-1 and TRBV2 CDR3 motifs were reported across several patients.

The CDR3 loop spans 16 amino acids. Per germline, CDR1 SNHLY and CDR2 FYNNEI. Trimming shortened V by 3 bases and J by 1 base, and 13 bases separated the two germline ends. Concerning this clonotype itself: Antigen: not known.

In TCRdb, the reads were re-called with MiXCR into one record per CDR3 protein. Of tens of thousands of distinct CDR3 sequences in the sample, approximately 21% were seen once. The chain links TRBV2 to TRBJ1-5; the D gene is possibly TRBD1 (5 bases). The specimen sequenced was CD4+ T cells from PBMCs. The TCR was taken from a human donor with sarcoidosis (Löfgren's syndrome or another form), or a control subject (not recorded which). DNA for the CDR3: TGTGCCAGCAGTGACAGGGATGGGCTGAGCAATCAGCCCCAGCATTTT. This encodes CASSDRDGLSNQPQHF. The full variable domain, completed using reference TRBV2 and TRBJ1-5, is EPEVTQTPSHQVTQMGQEVILRCVPISNHLYFYWYRQILGQKVEFLVSFYNNEISEKSEIFDDQFSVERPDGSNFTLKIRSTKLEDSAMYFCASSDRDGLSNQPQHFGDGTRLSIL.